This T cell receptor (beta chain) was identified in a study of cytomegalovirus exposure and HLA in healthy donors. Findings of the study overall: Rare TCR sequences predominated, though certain public TCRs were found in many donors.

Germline V gives CDR1 SGHRS, CDR2 YFSETQ. Trimming stripped 2 bases from V and 6 bases from J, with 15 bases between. CDR3 length equals 14 residues. Worth noting for this clone: Its antigen is still unknown.

Only in-frame clones appear in the TCRdb table, and some are missing; sequencing was by immunoSEQ multiplex PCR. The data show approximately 150,000 clones, 85% seen once. This TCR derives from a man under 40 in good health and CMV-seropositive. This chain joins TRBV5-1 and TRBJ2-7; TRBD1 might be the D (5 bases). The sequencing sample was made of PBMCs. In nucleotides, the CDR3 is TGCGCCAGCAGCTTAGACAGACTTCAGGGCGAGCAGTACTTC. It is translated as CASSLDRLQGEQYF.